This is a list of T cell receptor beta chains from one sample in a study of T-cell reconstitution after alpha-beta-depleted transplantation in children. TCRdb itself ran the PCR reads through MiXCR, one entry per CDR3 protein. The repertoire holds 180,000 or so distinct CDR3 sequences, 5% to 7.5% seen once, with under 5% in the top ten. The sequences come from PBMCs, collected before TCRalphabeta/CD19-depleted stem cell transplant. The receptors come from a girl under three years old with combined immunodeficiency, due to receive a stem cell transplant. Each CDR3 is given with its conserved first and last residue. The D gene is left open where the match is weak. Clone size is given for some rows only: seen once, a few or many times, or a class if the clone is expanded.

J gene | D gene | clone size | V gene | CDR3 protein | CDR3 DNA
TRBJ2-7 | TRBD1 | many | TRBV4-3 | CASSPVGTGDEQYF | TGCGCCAGCAGCCCCGTTGGGACAGGGGATGAGCAGTACTTC
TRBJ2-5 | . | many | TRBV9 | CASSPNSQETQYF | TGTGCCAGCAGCCCCAACTCACAAGAGACCCAGTACTTC
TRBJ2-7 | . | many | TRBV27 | CASSPQGPYEQYF | TGTGCCAGCAGTCCTCAGGGCCCCTACGAGCAGTACTTC
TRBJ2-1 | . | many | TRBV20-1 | CSARRGVGDEQFF | TGCAGTGCTAGAAGGGGGGTCGGGGATGAGCAGTTCTTC
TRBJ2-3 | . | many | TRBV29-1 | CSVEQGTDTQYF | TGCAGCGTTGAACAGGGCACAGATACGCAGTATTTT
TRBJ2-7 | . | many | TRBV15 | CATSRDSRWQNEQYF | TGTGCCACCAGCAGAGATTCTCGGTGGCAAAACGAGCAGTACTTC
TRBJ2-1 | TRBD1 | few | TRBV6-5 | CASSYRPGTGAYNEQFF | TGTGCCAGCAGTTATCGACCTGGGACAGGGGCCTACAATGAGCAGTTCTTC
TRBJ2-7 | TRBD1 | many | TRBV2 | CASSGGDRADSEQYF | TGTGCCAGCAGCGGCGGGGACAGGGCCGATTCGGAGCAGTACTTC
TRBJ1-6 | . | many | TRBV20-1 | CSARDQGSSYNSPLHF | TGCAGTGCTAGAGATCAGGGAAGCTCCTATAATTCACCCCTCCACTTT
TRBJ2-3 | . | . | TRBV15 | CATSNPAGLLLSDTQYF | TGTGCCACCAGCAACCCGGCGGGACTCCTATTGTCGGATACGCAGTATTTT
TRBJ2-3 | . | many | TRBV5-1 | CASSLGESTDTQYF | TGCGCCAGCAGCTTGGGGGAGAGCACAGATACGCAGTATTTT
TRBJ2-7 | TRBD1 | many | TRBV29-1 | CSVGGLAYEQYF | TGCAGCGTAGGGGGCCTGGCCTACGAGCAGTACTTC
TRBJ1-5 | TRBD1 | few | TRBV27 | CASSADRGSGGQPQHF | TGTGCCAGCAGTGCTGACAGGGGCAGCGGGGGGCAGCCCCAGCATTTT
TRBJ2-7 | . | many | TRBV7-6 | CASSRELPLDEQYF | TGTGCCAGCAGCCGGGAGCTCCCGCTTGACGAGCAGTACTTC
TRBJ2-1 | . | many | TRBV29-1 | CSATRTPSYNEQFF | TGCAGCGCCACCCGGACACCCTCCTACAATGAGCAGTTCTTC
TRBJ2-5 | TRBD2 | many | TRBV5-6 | CASSLARGVGYF | TGTGCCAGCAGCTTGGCACGGGGGGTCGGGTACTTC
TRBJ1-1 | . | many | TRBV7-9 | CASSLVASSEAFF | TGTGCCAGCAGCTTAGTGGCGAGCTCTGAAGCTTTCTTT
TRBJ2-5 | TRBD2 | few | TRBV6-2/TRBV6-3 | CASSSQGGLAGGLVGETQYF | TGTGCCAGCAGCTCCCAGGGGGGACTAGCGGGGGGGCTCGTTGGGGAGACCCAGTACTTC
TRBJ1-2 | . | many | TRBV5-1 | CASSLSSPNSGYTF | TGCGCCAGCAGCTTGTCCTCCCCCAACTCGGGCTACACCTTC
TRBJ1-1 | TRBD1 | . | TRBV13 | CASSTGQGGANTEAFF | TGTGCCAGCAGCACCGGACAGGGGGGCGCGAACACTGAAGCTTTCTTT
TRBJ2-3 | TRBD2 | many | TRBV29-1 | CSAGVPRAGGLADTQYF | TGCAGCGCAGGTGTGCCCCGAGCGGGAGGGTTAGCAGATACGCAGTATTTT
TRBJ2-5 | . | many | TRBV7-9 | CASSPTSGTQYF | TGTGCCAGCAGCCCCACCAGCGGAACCCAGTACTTC
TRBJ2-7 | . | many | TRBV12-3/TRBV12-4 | CASSFGTTYEQYF | TGTGCCAGCAGTTTTGGGACGACCTACGAGCAGTACTTC
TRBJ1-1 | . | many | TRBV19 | CASSIDPGNTEAFF | TGTGCCAGTAGTATAGATCCGGGTAACACTGAAGCTTTCTTT
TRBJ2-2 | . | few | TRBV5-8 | CASSLAVTTNFGTGELFF | TGTGCCAGCAGCTTGGCCGTCACTACCAACTTCGGCACCGGGGAGCTGTTTTTT
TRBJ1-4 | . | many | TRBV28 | CASSFGIGTYEKLFF | TGTGCCAGCAGTTTTGGGATCGGGACGTATGAAAAACTGTTTTTT
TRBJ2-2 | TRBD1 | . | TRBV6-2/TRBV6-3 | CASSPHRTGGGELFF | TGTGCCAGCAGCCCACATCGGACAGGGGGCGGGGAGCTGTTTTTT
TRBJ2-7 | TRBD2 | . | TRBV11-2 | CASGLTSGGPTYEQYF | TGTGCCAGCGGCTTAACTAGCGGGGGGCCCACCTACGAGCAGTACTTC
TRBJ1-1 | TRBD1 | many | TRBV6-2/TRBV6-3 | CASSYSRKATGSITEAFF | TGTGCCAGCAGTTACTCGAGGAAGGCGACAGGGTCGATCACTGAAGCTTTCTTT
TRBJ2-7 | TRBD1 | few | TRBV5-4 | CASSFSGGGHYEQYF | TGTGCCAGCAGCTTTTCAGGGGGCGGGCACTACGAGCAGTACTTC
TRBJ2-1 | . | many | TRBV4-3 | CASSQGLITVQYNEQFF | TGCGCCAGCAGCCAGGGTCTTATTACCGTCCAATACAATGAGCAGTTCTTC
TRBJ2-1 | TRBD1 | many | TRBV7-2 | CASSLRQGVKGNEQFF | TGTGCCAGCAGCTTACGACAGGGGGTTAAGGGCAATGAGCAGTTCTTC
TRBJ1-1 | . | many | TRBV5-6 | CASSFPDGPQSEAFF | TGTGCCAGCAGCTTTCCCGATGGACCCCAGTCTGAAGCTTTCTTT
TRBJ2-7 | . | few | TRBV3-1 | CASSPGGGQPPYEQYF | TGTGCCAGCAGCCCGGGGGGGGGACAGCCCCCCTACGAGCAGTACTTC
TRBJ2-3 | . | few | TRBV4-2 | CASSQGDRLAGDTQYF | TGTGCCAGCAGCCAAGGGGACAGACTAGCCGGAGATACGCAGTATTTT
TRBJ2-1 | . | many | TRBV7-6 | CASSSQISRGNEQFF | TGTGCCAGCAGCAGCCAAATCTCGCGGGGCAATGAGCAGTTCTTC
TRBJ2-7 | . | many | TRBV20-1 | CSAAPGQYLEQYF | TGCAGTGCCGCCCCGGGACAATATCTGGAGCAGTACTTC
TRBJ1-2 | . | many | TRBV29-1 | CSVEDFISPNYGYTF | TGCAGCGTTGAAGATTTTATCAGTCCTAACTATGGCTACACCTTC
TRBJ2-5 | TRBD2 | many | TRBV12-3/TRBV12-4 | CASSLSGGGETQYF | TGTGCCAGCAGTTTATCTGGCGGGGGGGAGACCCAGTACTTC
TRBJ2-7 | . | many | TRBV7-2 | CASSFGSSTYEQYF | TGTGCCAGCAGCTTCGGCAGCTCCACCTACGAGCAGTACTTC